The 30 T cell receptor beta chains reported below all come from one sample, sequenced in a study of CD8+ T cells in alopecia areata. Extracted from the samples, RNA was reverse transcribed into cDNA to serve as the sequencing template. Repertoires were generated with immunoSEQ multiplex PCR, while TCRdb's copy carries only in-frame clones and drops some. The sample yields 95,000 to 150,000 clones, roughly 55% seen once. Treatment noted: oral pan-JAK inhibitor, 5-10 mg twice daily. The sequencing here drew on CD4+ T cells sorted from blood, taken at week 4, from a patient treated with tofacitinib. The receptors were gathered from a human donor with alopecia areata.

The J gene is TRBJ1-2, the V gene TRBV2; 7 positions agree with TRBD1. This CDR3 region has 13 residues. V gave up 4 bases and J gave up 8 bases; unmatched junction bases: 7. The V gene's germline CDR1 is SNHLY and CDR2 FYNNEI. The chain's CDR3 is CASSAEGASGYTF. The CDR3 DNA sequence: TGTGCCAGCAGTGCCGAGGGGGCGAGCGGCTACACCTTC.

DNA for the CDR3: TGTGCCAGCAGTACGACAGCCACCGGGGAGCTGTTTTTT. Translating gives CASSTTATGELFF. The chain joins TRBV5-6 to TRBJ2-2; D is possibly TRBD1 (5 bases). Trimming cost V 5 bases and J 4 bases, with 9 bases left between them. Germline CDR1 is SGHDT and CDR2 is YYEEEE. This CDR3 has 13 amino acids.

This clone was seen a few times. The genes are TRBV5-1 and TRBJ2-5; D is ambiguous. Looked up from germline, CDR1 is SGHRS and CDR2 is YFSETQ. The CDR3 runs 13 residues. Trimming took off 0 bases at V and 5 bases at J, with 8 bases between the two ends. CDR3 region: CASSLARRETQYF. CDR3 bases: TGCGCCAGCAGCTTGGCCCGTCGGGAGACCCAGTACTTC.

The genes are TRBV5-6 and TRBJ1-6; the D gene is possibly TRBD1 (5 bases). This CDR3 has 14 amino acids. CDR1 and CDR2 from the germline V gene are SGHDT and YYEEEE. Trimming pared 6 bases from V and 6 bases from J, leaving 13 bases between. CDR3 sequence: CASTPGLINSPLHF. The CDR3 DNA reads as TGTGCCAGCACCCCGGGACTGATTAATTCACCCCTCCACTTT.

The V and J genes are TRBV5-1 and TRBJ2-1, with 8 nucleotides matching TRBD2. The V gene's germline CDR1 is SGHRS and CDR2 YFSETQ. CDR3 size: 15 residues. V gave up 0 bases and J gave up 7 bases; unmatched junction bases: 6. CDR3 in amino acids: CASSLAASGLNEQFF. CDR3 sequence (DNA): TGCGCCAGCAGCTTGGCGGCTAGCGGGTTGAATGAGCAGTTCTTC. The full variable domain, in which reference TRBV5-1 and TRBJ2-1 provide the parts outside the CDR3, is KAGVTQTPRYLIKTRGQQVTLSCSPISGHRSVSWYQQTPGQGLQFLFEYFSETQRNKGNFPGRFSGRQFSNSRSEMNVSTLELGDSALYLCASSLAASGLNEQFFGPGTRLTVL.

CDR3 DNA: TGTGCCAGCAGCATCGCGGGTTCCAACTATGGCTACACCTTC. Protein sequence: CASSIAGSNYGYTF. The rearrangement uses TRBV28 and TRBJ1-2; no definite D call. Germline CDR1 reads MDHEN; CDR2 reads SYDVKM. Trimming left V 6 bases short and J 2 bases short, with 13 bases between. The CDR3 consists of 14 residues.

J is TRBJ2-4 and V is TRBV7-2; possibly TRBD1 for D (8 bases). Germline V gene lookup returns CDR1 SGHTA and CDR2 FQGNSA. The length of the CDR3 is 14 residues. V was clipped by 5 bases and J by 8 bases, with 16 bases between them. CDR3 protein: CASSLGQGGDIQYF. CDR3 sequence (DNA): TGTGCCAGCAGCCTAGGACAGGGAGGGGACATTCAGTACTTC. Looking up the rest from reference TRBV7-2 and TRBJ2-4 gives the full variable domain: GAGVSQSPSNKVTEKGKDVELRCDPISGHTALYWYRQSLGQGLEFLIYFQGNSAPDKSGLPSDRFSAERTGGSVSTLTIQRTQQEDSAVYLCASSLGQGGDIQYFGAGTRLSVL.

The chain joins TRBV7-2 to TRBJ1-4; a weak D match, TRBD1 (6 bases). The ends were cut back, 5 bases at V and 8 bases at J, with 18 bases in the middle. In germline, CDR1 is SGHTA, CDR2 FQGNSA. The CDR3 spans 15 residues. The CDR3 is CASSGPDRTTEKLFF. CDR3 in DNA: TGTGCCAGCAGCGGACCCGACAGGACGACGGAAAAACTGTTTTTT.

This clone was seen a handful of times. V usage is TRBV29-1 and J usage is TRBJ1-1; 7 bases match TRBD1. CDR1 SQVTM and CDR2 ANQGSEA come from the germline V gene. The CDR3 runs to 13 residues. Trimming at V came to 6 bases and at J to 3 bases, leaving 7 bases not matched to a gene. CDR3 sequence reads: CSVSGQLDTEAFF. The CDR3 nucleotides are TGCAGCGTCTCGGGACAGCTGGACACTGAAGCTTTCTTT.

The chain joins TRBV19 to TRBJ2-3; possible D gene TRBD1, 7 bases. The CDR3 is 15 amino acids. Per germline, CDR1 LNHDA and CDR2 SQIVND (reference sequence). V lost 6 bases and J 0 bases, leaving 13 bases between the germline ends. CDR3 in amino acids: CASSRGDFSTDTQYF. The DNA of the CDR3 is TGTGCCAGTAGCAGGGGGGATTTTAGCACAGATACGCAGTATTTT. Full variable domain (missing parts from reference TRBV19 and TRBJ2-3): DGGITQSPKYLFRKEGQNVTLSCEQNLNHDAMYWYRQDPGQGLRLIYYSQIVNDFQKGDIAEGYSVSREKKESFPLTVTSAQKNPTAFYLCASSRGDFSTDTQYFGPGTRLTVL.

The chain recombines TRBV5-1 with TRBJ1-1; D gene uncertain. CDR3 length: 14 amino acids. Germline CDR1 SGHRS, CDR2 YFSETQ. V gave up 0 bases and J gave up 4 bases, with 10 bases separating them. In nucleotides, the CDR3 is TGCGCCAGCAGCTTGGGGGTCCTACGCACTGAAGCTTTCTTT. Protein: CASSLGVLRTEAFF.

This rearrangement joins TRBV27 to TRBJ2-5; TRBD1 aligns across 9 bases. Germline CDR1 and CDR2: MNHEY and SMNVEV (reference sequence). V trimming: 7 bases; J trimming: 4 bases; junction bases outside the gene matches: 7. This CDR3 contains 14 residues. CDR3 nucleotide sequence: TGTGCCAGCAAACCACAGGGGGCTTCAGAGACCCAGTACTTC. Its translation is CASKPQGASETQYF.

The V gene is TRBV2, the J gene TRBJ1-6; possibly TRBD1 for D (6 bases). V was cut by 7 bases and J by 10 bases, with 14 bases left in between. Per the germline V gene, CDR1 is SNHLY and CDR2 is FYNNEI. The CDR3 runs to 13 residues. The CDR3 DNA sequence: TGTGCCAGCACAGGATCCAGGGGATCACCCCTCCACTTT. Residues: CASTGSRGSPLHF.

CDR3 protein: CASSLDRLQPQHF. The CDR3 coding sequence is TGTGCCAGCAGCTTAGACAGACTTCAGCCCCAGCATTTT. J is TRBJ1-5 and V is TRBV7-3, with D maybe TRBD1 (5 bases). Trimming took 2 bases from V and 6 from J, leaving 8 bases between them. Germline CDR1 SGHTA, CDR2 FQGTGA. The CDR3 runs 13 residues.

The gene calls are TRBV4-1 and TRBJ2-5; D might be TRBD2 (7 bases). CDR1 and CDR2 (germline): MGHRA, YSYEKL. CDR3 length: 15 residues. The V end lost 5 bases, the J end lost 1 base, and 14 bases lay between the germline ends. CDR3 loop: CASSSQGLSQETQYF. The CDR3 DNA reads as TGCGCCAGCAGCTCACAGGGACTATCCCAAGAGACCCAGTACTTC.

V usage is TRBV30 and J usage is TRBJ2-7; possible D gene TRBD2, 5 bases. CDR1 is GTSNPN and CDR2 is SVGIG in the germline V gene (reference sequence). The CDR3 runs to 12 residues. Trimming shortened V by 0 bases and J by 10 bases, and 13 bases separated the two germline ends. The CDR3 loop is CAWSVTGELQYF. In DNA form, the CDR3 reads TGTGCCTGGAGTGTTACCGGGGAGCTTCAGTACTTC.

This clone has a handful of counts. The rearrangement links TRBV29-1 to TRBJ2-3; D ambiguous. Deletions cut 6 bases from V and 2 bases from J, with 6 bases between. Germline V gives CDR1 SQVTM, CDR2 ANQGSEA. This CDR3 has 11 residues. CDR3 sequence reads: CSVGPTDTQYF. DNA for the CDR3: TGCAGCGTCGGACCCACAGATACGCAGTATTTT.

V is TRBV29-1 and J is TRBJ2-2, with TRBD1 as a possible D gene (5 bases). The CDR3 consists of 13 residues. Trimming cost V 7 bases and J 3 bases, with 12 bases left between them. Germline-derived CDR1 and CDR2 are SQVTM and ANQGSEA. CDR3 sequence (DNA): TGCAGCGCAGGGATGTCGGACACCGGGGAGCTGTTTTTT. Residues: CSAGMSDTGELFF.

The chain couples TRBV28 to TRBJ2-1, with D possibly matching TRBD2 (6 bases). The CDR3 covers 18 residues. CDR1 is MDHEN, CDR2 SYDVKM, per germline. V lost 5 bases to trimming and J lost 5 bases, with 25 bases between them. CDR3 sequence: CASSLSSWDSKGDNEQFF. The DNA for the CDR3 is TGTGCCAGCAGTCTATCGAGCTGGGACTCCAAAGGGGACAATGAGCAGTTCTTC. The variable domain in full, with the rest retrieved from reference TRBV28 and TRBJ2-1, is DVKVTQSSRYLVKRTGEKVFLECVQDMDHENMFWYRQDPGLGLRLIYFSYDVKMKEKGDIPEGYSVSREKKERFSLILESASTNQTSMYLCASSLSSWDSKGDNEQFFGPGTRLTVL.

This clone occurred a few times. The chain combines TRBV29-1 with TRBJ2-5, with D possibly being TRBD1 (6 bases). This CDR3 spans 13 amino acids. With 5 bases removed from V and 3 bases from J, the gap between germline ends came to 13 bases. The V gene's germline CDR1 is SQVTM and CDR2 ANQGSEA. CDR3 sequence: CSVTPGTKETQYF. CDR3 in DNA: TGCAGCGTTACGCCCGGGACAAAAGAGACCCAGTACTTC.

The chain combines TRBV4-1 with TRBJ2-2; 12 nucleotides line up with TRBD2. CDR1 and CDR2 from the germline V gene are MGHRA and YSYEKL. V lost 3 bases and J lost 9; bases outside the gene matches: 8. This CDR3 has 16 amino acids. The CDR3 loop reads CASSQTSGRGFRELFF. Here the CDR3 DNA reads TGCGCCAGCAGCCAGACTAGCGGGAGAGGTTTCAGGGAGCTGTTTTTT.

This clone has only one observation. The V call is TRBV30, the J call TRBJ2-4; D possibly corresponds to TRBD2 (5 bases). CDR1 GTSNPN and CDR2 SVGIG come from the germline V gene (reference sequence). CDR3 size: 15 residues. Trimming removed 8 bases at V and 3 bases at J, with 20 bases between. The DNA for the CDR3 is TGTGCCGCAAACCGGGATTTCGTTGGCAAAAACATTCAGTACTTC. Its protein is CAANRDFVGKNIQYF.

The chain is built from TRBV4-1 and TRBJ1-3; D is unclear. Trimming took off 5 bases at V and 0 bases at J, with 17 bases between the two ends. The CDR3 is 17 residues long. Germline lookup yields CDR1 MGHRA and CDR2 YSYEKL. The CDR3 region has the DNA TGCGCCAGCAGCTCCCAACCAAGTACTCGCTCTGGAAACACCATATATTTT. Translated: CASSSQPSTRSGNTIYF.

The chain has TRBV30 and TRBJ1-2; D not resolved. The length of the CDR3 is 15 residues. Between the trimmed V and J ends, which lost 5 bases and 4 bases, there was a span of 20 bases. The V gene's germline CDR1 is GTSNPN and CDR2 SVGIG (reference sequence). The CDR3 DNA follows: TGTGCCTGGGGAACGCAAGGACCGACTCTCTATGGCTACACCTTC. It yields the protein CAWGTQGPTLYGYTF. The variable domain in full, with the rest retrieved from reference TRBV30 and TRBJ1-2, is SQTIHQWPATLVQPVGSPLSLECTVEGTSNPNLYWYRQAAGRGLQLLFYSVGIGQISSEVPQNLSASRPQDRQFILSSKKLLLSDSGFYLCAWGTQGPTLYGYTFGSGTRLTVV.

This clone was seen a single time. The chain has TRBV15 and TRBJ2-7; 11 bases fit TRBD2. V lost 2 bases, J lost 5 bases, and 5 bases stayed unmatched. The germline gives CDR1 LNHNV, CDR2 YYDKDF (reference sequence). The CDR3 is 15 amino acids. DNA for the CDR3: TGTGCCACCAGCAGATTAGCGGGGGGGCCCGACGAGCAGTACTTC. It yields the protein CATSRLAGGPDEQYF.

The chain uses TRBV25-1 and TRBJ2-3; 9 positions match TRBD2. V shed 7 bases, J shed 5 bases, and the junction held 7 bases outside the gene matches. Germline-derived CDR1 and CDR2 are MGHDK and SYGVNS. CDR3 length: 14 amino acids. The CDR3 DNA follows: TGTGCCAGCAACATAGCGGGAGCAGTAGATACGCAGTATTTT. This translates into CASNIAGAVDTQYF.

The chain links TRBV2 to TRBJ2-5; the match to TRBD1 covers 7 bases. From germline, CDR1 is SNHLY and CDR2 FYNNEI. The V segment lost 5 bases and the J segment 1 base; nucleotides outside the gene matches: 10. There are 16 residues in the CDR3. Here the CDR3 reads CASSRQGPQFQETQYF. In DNA, the CDR3 is TGTGCCAGCAGTAGACAGGGTCCACAATTCCAAGAGACCCAGTACTTC. Full variable domain (outside the CDR3, taken from reference TRBV2 and TRBJ2-5): EPEVTQTPSHQVTQMGQEVILRCVPISNHLYFYWYRQILGQKVEFLVSFYNNEISEKSEIFDDQFSVERPDGSNFTLKIRSTKLEDSAMYFCASSRQGPQFQETQYFGPGTRLLVL.

CDR3 nucleotide sequence: TGTGCCTGGAGTGGGGATCGGACTAGCACAGATACGCAGTATTTT. It codes for CAWSGDRTSTDTQYF. This chain links TRBV30 with TRBJ2-3; maybe TRBD2 (5 bases). Germline loops: CDR1 GTSNPN, CDR2 SVGIG (reference sequence). The germline V and J ends were trimmed by 1 base and 0 bases, with 11 bases remaining between them. There are 15 residues in the CDR3.

The CDR3 spells CSVTTGGNNQPQHF. The CDR3 nucleotides are TGCAGCGTGACAACAGGGGGCAACAATCAGCCCCAGCATTTT. The rearrangement uses TRBV29-1 and TRBJ1-5, with TRBD1 matching over 9 bases. Germline trimming cut 6 bases from V and 3 bases from J; bases unmatched to any gene: 6. The CDR3 loop spans 14 amino acids. Germline V CDR1 and CDR2: SQVTM, ANQGSEA.

This clone was observed once. The same CDR3 can be traced to other DNA sequences in this sample. V gene TRBV30 combines with J gene TRBJ2-5; D is undetermined. The V and J ends lost 0 bases and 5 bases respectively, with 4 bases between them. The CDR3 is made up of 11 amino acids. Germline V CDR1 and CDR2: GTSNPN, SVGIG (reference sequence). The CDR3 protein is CAWSVGETQYF. The CDR3 DNA reads as TGTGCCTGGAGTGTGGGGGAGACCCAGTACTTC. Looking up the rest from reference TRBV30 and TRBJ2-5 gives the full variable domain: SQTIHQWPATLVQPVGSPLSLECTVEGTSNPNLYWYRQAAGRGLQLLFYSVGIGQISSEVPQNLSASRPQDRQFILSSKKLLLSDSGFYLCAWSVGETQYFGPGTRLLVL.